The sequence of this T cell receptor (beta chain) was determined in a study of CD8+ T cells in alopecia areata. Sequencing relied on a cDNA template that was reverse transcribed from extracted RNA. Libraries were prepared by immunoSEQ multiplex PCR; TCRdb keeps only in-frame clonotypes and omits some of them. The sample holds 120,000 to 150,000 clones, 75% to 85% seen once. As for treatment: oral pan-JAK inhibitor, 5-10 mg twice daily. Germline V gives CDR1 MNHEY, CDR2 SVGAGI. Trimming shortened V by 5 bases and J by 2 bases, and 9 bases separated the two germline ends. The CDR3 spans 13 residues. This clone was recorded once.

The genes are TRBV6-5 and TRBJ1-2; D might be TRBD1 (5 bases). The sequences come from CD8+ T cells sorted from blood, collected at week 4, from a patient treated with tofacitinib. This TCR came from a human donor with alopecia areata. This CDR3 is CASSPRDNYGYTF. CDR3 nucleotide sequence: TGTGCCAGCAGTCCCAGGGACAACTATGGCTACACCTTC.